These 7 T cell receptor beta chains were all obtained from the same sample, sequenced in a study of cytomegalovirus exposure and HLA in healthy donors. PCR primers comprised 60 Vbeta and 13 Jbeta primers. Sequenced by immunoSEQ multiplex PCR; TCRdb stores in-frame clones only, minus some. This sample has roughly 180,000 clones, with 78% found just once. Material: PBMCs. The source is a female donor in good health and CMV-seronegative.

The CDR3 DNA follows: TGTGCCAGCAGCGCCGGACTCAATAATTCACCCCTCCACTTT. Translation gives CASSAGLNNSPLHF. The chain uses TRBV9 and TRBJ1-6; D is uncertain. Germline V gene data show CDR1 as SGDLS and CDR2 as YYNGEE. The CDR3 totals 14 residues. The V and J ends lost 3 bases and 5 bases respectively, with 9 bases between them.

The chain joins TRBV7-2 to TRBJ2-5; D perhaps matches TRBD2 (6 bases). The V and J ends lost 5 bases and 5 bases respectively, with 12 bases between them. Per germline, CDR1 SGHTA and CDR2 FQGNSA. The CDR3 covers 13 residues. CDR3 residues: CASSQGTAETQYF. CDR3 nucleotide sequence: TGTGCCAGCAGCCAAGGGACTGCGGAGACCCAGTACTTC. Supplemented by reference TRBV7-2 and TRBJ2-5, the full variable domain reads GAGVSQSPSNKVTEKGKDVELRCDPISGHTALYWYRQSLGQGLEFLIYFQGNSAPDKSGLPSDRFSAERTGGSVSTLTIQRTQQEDSAVYLCASSQGTAETQYFGPGTRLLVL.

This chain joins TRBV29-1 and TRBJ1-1, with TRBD1 as a possible D gene (6 bases). CDR1 and CDR2 from the germline V gene are SQVTM and ANQGSEA. The CDR3 length is 12 residues. Trimming shortened V by 8 bases and J by 1 base, and 11 bases separated the two germline ends. This chain's CDR3 is CSLRTANTEAFF. For the CDR3, the DNA is TGCAGCTTGCGGACAGCGAACACTGAAGCTTTCTTT.

The gene calls are TRBV5-4 and TRBJ1-5; 9 bases line up with TRBD1. Germline V gene lookup returns CDR1 SGHNT and CDR2 YYREEE (reference sequence). This CDR3 has 16 residues. V was pared by 3 bases and J by 4 bases, with 8 bases of the junction left unmatched. CDR3 region: CASSSNNGTGNQPQHF. CDR3 nucleotides: TGTGCCAGCAGCTCAAACAACGGGACAGGGAATCAGCCCCAGCATTTT.

This chain uses TRBV6-5 with TRBJ1-5, with D unclear. The CDR3 totals 14 residues. CDR1 and CDR2 from the germline V gene are MNHEY and SVGAGI. The V end lost 0 bases, the J end lost 1 base, and 4 bases lay between the germline ends. The CDR3 DNA is TGTGCCAGCAGTTACTCGAGGAGCAATCAGCCCCAGCATTTT. This codes for CASSYSRSNQPQHF.

There are a few counts of this clone. CDR3 sequence (DNA): TGTGCCAGCTCCCTAGGGACAGGGGTCAATCAGCCCCAGCATTTT. Protein product: CASSLGTGVNQPQHF. The chain links TRBV18 to TRBJ1-5, with 10 bases aligning to TRBD1. From germline, CDR1 is KGHSH and CDR2 LQKENI. The length of the CDR3 is 15 residues. The V gene end was trimmed by 6 bases and the J gene end by 3 bases; junction bases not matched to a gene: 5.

V is TRBV15 and J is TRBJ2-3, with D uncertain. V was clipped by 2 bases and J by 14 bases, with 20 bases between them. Looked up from germline, CDR1 is LNHNV and CDR2 is YYDKDF (reference sequence). This CDR3 region has 14 residues. The CDR3 here is CATSRTGSTEPPYF. CDR3 sequence (DNA): TGTGCCACCAGCAGAACCGGGTCTACCGAACCTCCGTATTTT.